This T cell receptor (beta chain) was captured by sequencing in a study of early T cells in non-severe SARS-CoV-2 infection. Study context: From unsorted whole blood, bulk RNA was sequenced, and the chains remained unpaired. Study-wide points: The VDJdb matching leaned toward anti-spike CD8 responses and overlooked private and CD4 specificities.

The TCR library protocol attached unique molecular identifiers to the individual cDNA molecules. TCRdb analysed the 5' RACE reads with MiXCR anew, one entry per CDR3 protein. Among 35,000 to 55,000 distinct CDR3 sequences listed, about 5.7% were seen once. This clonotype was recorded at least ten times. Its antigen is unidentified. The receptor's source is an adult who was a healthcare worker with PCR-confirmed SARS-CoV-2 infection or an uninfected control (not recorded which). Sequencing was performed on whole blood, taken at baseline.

The CDR3, as DNA: TGTGCCAGCAGCCAAGGAAGAAGGGACGAGCAGTACTTC. Protein product: CASSQGRRDEQYF. The V call is TRBV3-1, the J call TRBJ2-7; D is undetermined. The CDR3 consists of 13 residues. Between the trimmed V and J ends, which lost 1 base and 5 bases, there was a span of 9 bases. Germline lookup yields CDR1 LGHDT and CDR2 YNNKEL (reference sequence).